This entry lists 29 T cell receptor beta chains sequenced from one sample in a study of human T cells and chemical hapten exposure. TCRdb reprocessed the RACE reads with MiXCR, giving one entry per CDR3 protein. The data contain over 300,000 distinct CDR3 sequences, approximately 5% of them singletons. Described time point: pre-sensitization, week 0. Treatment meaning: therapeutic diphenylcyclopropenone sensitization with weekly scalp DPC. The sample consisted of whole blood, taken in connection with sensitization to the hapten diphenylcyclopropenone (DPC). The source is a woman aged 45-60 years with alopecia areata. Some clones in this sample may be carry-over from other donors' samples.

At least ten counts were recorded for this clonotype. The chain is built from TRBV6-5 and TRBJ2-3, with D perhaps given as TRBD1 or TRBD2 (5 bases each). This CDR3 has 14 residues. Germline V gene data show CDR1 as MNHEY and CDR2 as SVGAGI. Trimming cost V 4 bases and J 0 bases, with 8 bases left between them. CDR3 in DNA: TGTGCCAGCAGTTTCCGGGACAGCACAGATACGCAGTATTTT. Its translation: CASSFRDSTDTQYF.

The sample holds many counts of this clonotype. The J gene is TRBJ2-7, the V gene TRBV20-1; D possibly matches TRBD1 or TRBD2 (5 bases each). Germline CDR1 reads DFQATT; CDR2 reads SNEGSKA (reference sequence). The CDR3 totals 12 residues. The V and J ends lost 3 bases and 7 bases respectively, with 13 bases between them. CDR3 in amino acids: CSASHPWGEQYF. Here the CDR3 DNA reads TGCAGTGCTAGTCACCCGTGGGGGGAGCAGTACTTC.

This clonotype has just a few counts. The chain joins TRBV3-1 to TRBJ2-3; TRBD2 aligns across 9 bases. V trimming: 5 bases; J trimming: 4 bases; junction bases outside the gene matches: 13. This CDR3 has 17 amino acids. Germline values: CDR1 LGHDT, CDR2 YNNKEL (reference sequence). CDR3 loop: CASSVTSRAGGADTQYF. The CDR3 DNA follows: TGTGCCAGCAGCGTCACTTCACGGGCGGGAGGGGCAGATACGCAGTATTTT.

The genes are TRBV2 and TRBJ2-7; TRBD2 agrees at 14 bases. The ends lost 5 bases at V and 0 bases at J; junction bases unmatched: 6. CDR1 is SNHLY, CDR2 FYNNEI, per germline. This CDR3 comprises 17 residues. The CDR3 sequence is CASSPGTSGSLSYEQYF. The CDR3, as DNA: TGTGCCAGCAGTCCCGGGACTAGCGGGAGTCTCTCCTACGAGCAGTACTTC.

This clonotype was counted many times. The CDR3 is CASSLGQGRAGELFF. CDR3 in DNA: TGTGCCAGCAGCCTTGGACAGGGGCGGGCCGGGGAGCTGTTTTTT. J is TRBJ2-2 and V is TRBV3-1; 9 bases agree with TRBD1. The J segment lost 6 bases and the V segment lost 4 bases, leaving 6 bases of the junction unmatched. This CDR3 comprises 15 residues. CDR1 is LGHDT and CDR2 is YNNKEL in the germline V gene (reference sequence).

The genes are TRBV2 and TRBJ1-5; the D gene is possibly TRBD1 (5 bases). Germline assignment: CDR1 SNHLY and CDR2 FYNNEI. This CDR3 contains 14 residues. V dropped 7 bases and J dropped 7 bases, with 17 bases sitting between them. This chain's CDR3 is CASTLEGVGQPQHF. DNA of the CDR3: TGTGCCAGCACACTTGAAGGGGTAGGACAGCCCCAGCATTTT. Full variable domain (remainder filled in from reference TRBV2 and TRBJ1-5): EPEVTQTPSHQVTQMGQEVILRCVPISNHLYFYWYRQILGQKVEFLVSFYNNEISEKSEIFDDQFSVERPDGSNFTLKIRSTKLEDSAMYFCASTLEGVGQPQHFGDGTRLSIL.

This CDR3 is CSADLTSGGNRELFF. The CDR3, as DNA: TGCAGTGCCGACCTGACTAGCGGGGGGAATCGGGAGCTGTTTTTT. V is TRBV20-1 and J is TRBJ2-2; TRBD2 agrees at 13 bases. The CDR3 contains 15 residues. The V segment lost 6 bases and the J segment 9 bases; nucleotides outside the gene matches: 10. Germline V CDR1 and CDR2: DFQATT, SNEGSKA (reference sequence).

This clonotype was detected ten times or more. The chain combines TRBV6-5 with TRBJ2-1, with TRBD2 matching 8 bases. The CDR3 covers 13 residues. CDR1 and CDR2 from the germline V gene are MNHEY and SVGAGI. CDR3 in DNA: TGTGCGGCCGGGACTAGTCCCTACAATGAGCAGTTCTTC. This sequence encodes CAAGTSPYNEQFF.

This clonotype was seen many times. The chain combines TRBV24-1 with TRBJ2-5; D remains ambiguous. Trimming shortened V by 1 base and J by 5 bases, and 10 bases separated the two germline ends. The germline V gene encodes CDR1 KGHDR and CDR2 SFDVKD. CDR3 size: 14 residues. CDR3 in DNA: TGTGCCACCAGTGATTTCCCCGGGCCCGAGACCCAGTACTTC. Protein: CATSDFPGPETQYF.

The rearrangement uses TRBV4-1 and TRBJ1-5, with unresolved D. V dropped 0 bases and J dropped 3 bases, with 9 bases sitting between them. The CDR3 extends over 15 amino acids. Germline loops: CDR1 MGHRA, CDR2 YSYEKL. The CDR3 DNA is TGCGCCAGCAGCCAAGAACGGGTTGTCAATCAGCCCCAGCATTTT. Its protein is CASSQERVVNQPQHF.

Many counts were recorded for this clonotype. The chain combines TRBV4-2 with TRBJ1-1, with 8 bases matching TRBD1. Germline CDR1 is LGHNA and CDR2 is YNFKEQ. The CDR3 length is 13 residues. Trimming removed 2 bases from V and 11 bases from J; junction bases left unmatched: 7. The CDR3 spells CASSQYDRGTAFF. CDR3 sequence (DNA): TGTGCCAGCAGCCAATATGACAGGGGTACCGCTTTCTTT.

This clonotype has ten or more counts. This chain uses TRBV6-5 with TRBJ2-3; 8 bases line up with TRBD1. V shed 2 bases, J shed 5 bases, and the junction held 9 bases outside the gene matches. CDR3 length: 16 residues. Germline lookup yields CDR1 MNHEY and CDR2 SVGAGI. This CDR3 reads CASSYIAGTGRDTQYF. In DNA form, the CDR3 reads TGTGCCAGCAGTTACATTGCCGGGACAGGAAGAGATACGCAGTATTTT.

This chain links TRBV29-1 with TRBJ2-2, with D hard to call. Trimming removed 4 bases at V and 6 bases at J, with 9 bases between. CDR3 length: 12 residues. Germline CDR1 reads SQVTM; CDR2 reads ANQGSEA. The CDR3 loop is CSVGRSAGELFF. The CDR3 DNA follows: TGCAGCGTTGGCCGCTCCGCCGGGGAGCTGTTTTTT.

The chain employs TRBV28 and TRBJ1-5; unclear D gene. Germline loops: CDR1 MDHEN, CDR2 SYDVKM. CDR3 length: 12 amino acids. With 5 bases removed from V and 7 bases from J, the gap between germline ends came to 9 bases. The CDR3 region has the DNA TGTGCCAGCAGTCCCTACCGCCAGCCCCAGCATTTT. Translated: CASSPYRQPQHF.

This clonotype was detected many times. An end of the junction differs from the germline gene, which may be a read error. The chain couples TRBV27 to TRBJ2-2; unclear D gene. From germline, CDR1 is MNHEY and CDR2 SMNVEV (reference sequence). The CDR3 has 12 residues. The CDR3 is CASRFPLGELFF. CDR3 nucleotide sequence: TGTGCCAGCCGTTTCCCTCTGGGGGAGCTGTTTTTT.

This clonotype was found many times. This chain joins TRBV9 and TRBJ2-4; tentative D call: TRBD2 (5 bases). V was cut by 3 bases and J by 0 bases, with 7 bases left in between. Germline V gene data show CDR1 as SGDLS and CDR2 as YYNGEE. This CDR3 has 14 residues. CDR3 DNA: TGTGCCAGCAGCGGAGGACTAGCCAAAAACATTCAGTACTTC. It is translated as CASSGGLAKNIQYF.

This clonotype was counted a few times. The genes are TRBV3-1 and TRBJ1-2; TRBD1 aligns across 7 bases. Trimming at V came to 0 bases and at J to 4 bases, leaving 5 bases not matched to a gene. Germline V gives CDR1 LGHDT, CDR2 YNNKEL (reference sequence). This CDR3 spans 15 amino acids. The CDR3 DNA follows: TGTGCCAGCAGCCAAGACCTCCGGGACAGCTATGGCTACACCTTC. Its protein is CASSQDLRDSYGYTF. The entire variable domain, with the rest obtained from reference TRBV3-1 and TRBJ1-2, is as follows: DTAVSQTPKYLVTQMGNDKSIKCEQNLGHDTMYWYKQDSKKFLKIMFSYNNKELIINETVPNRFSPKSPDKAHLNLHINSLELGDSAVYFCASSQDLRDSYGYTFGSGTRLTVV.

This clonotype was counted only a few times. The chain has TRBV7-9 and TRBJ1-2; D is uncertain. The V and J ends lost 5 bases and 4 bases respectively, with 11 bases between them. Germline V gene sequence: CDR1 SEHNR, CDR2 FQNEAQ (reference sequence). CDR3 size: 13 residues. The DNA of the CDR3 is TGTGCCAGCAGCCCGCCGGAATTCTATGGCTACACCTTC. Translation gives CASSPPEFYGYTF.

This clonotype was seen more than once but under ten times. This chain links TRBV4-2 with TRBJ2-1; D is perhaps TRBD1 or TRBD2 (6 bases each). Germline CDR1 and CDR2: LGHNA and YNFKEQ. The CDR3 length is 16 residues. V was cut by 0 bases and J by 6 bases, with 15 bases left in between. The CDR3 DNA follows: TGTGCCAGCAGCCAAGATGCATGGGGGGCGGCCAATGAGCAGTTCTTC. Protein sequence: CASSQDAWGAANEQFF.

This clonotype was seen only a few times. The chain couples TRBV2 to TRBJ2-5, with D unresolved. The CDR3 contains 14 residues. The V gene lost 2 bases and the J gene lost 3 bases, with 10 bases spanning the gap. Germline V lookup: CDR1 SNHLY, CDR2 FYNNEI. Here the CDR3 reads CASSEIGNEETQYF. CDR3 nucleotides: TGTGCCAGCAGTGAAATAGGGAATGAAGAGACCCAGTACTTC.

The chain combines TRBV6-1 with TRBJ2-7; 11 bases line up with TRBD2. The CDR3 runs 16 residues. The ends lost 3 bases at V and 1 base at J; junction bases unmatched: 5. Germline V lookup: CDR1 MNHNS, CDR2 SASEGT. CDR3 sequence: CASSDSGREISYEQYF. DNA for the CDR3: TGTGCCAGCAGTGATAGCGGGAGGGAAATTTCCTACGAGCAGTACTTC.

This clonotype came up a few times. This chain joins TRBV20-1 and TRBJ2-7; no clear D. CDR1 and CDR2 from the germline V gene are DFQATT and SNEGSKA (reference sequence). The germline V and J ends were trimmed by 0 bases and 12 bases, with 12 bases remaining between them. This CDR3 has 11 amino acids. This chain's CDR3 is CSARDPPTTYF. The CDR3 coding sequence is TGCAGTGCTAGAGATCCTCCCACCACGTACTTC.

This clonotype was counted only a few times. This chain joins TRBV3-1 and TRBJ2-1, with a tentative D call TRBD1 (5 bases). This CDR3 contains 13 residues. The germline V gene has CDR1 LGHDT and CDR2 YNNKEL (reference sequence). V was pared by 4 bases and J by 9 bases, with 13 bases between. The chain's CDR3 is CASSRGPYPEQFF. The CDR3 DNA follows: TGTGCCAGCAGCCGGGGCCCCTACCCTGAGCAGTTCTTC.

This clonotype was seen ten or more times. V usage is TRBV7-3 and J usage is TRBJ2-2; 8 bases line up with TRBD1. Germline lookup yields CDR1 SGHTA and CDR2 FQGTGA. CDR3 size: 16 residues. With 5 bases clipped from V and 2 bases from J, the junction kept 7 bases outside the gene matches. CDR3 sequence reads: CASSPAGTGNTGELFF. CDR3 DNA: TGTGCCAGCAGCCCCGCCGGGACAGGCAACACCGGGGAGCTGTTTTTT.

In this sample, this clonotype turned up many times. This chain joins TRBV10-3 and TRBJ1-4, with TRBD1 matching 7 bases. This CDR3 is 20 amino acids long. Per germline, CDR1 ENHRY and CDR2 SYGVKD. V was clipped by 2 bases and J by 0 bases; unmatched bases: 15. The CDR3 reads CAISEIRGQRRFATNEKLFF. The CDR3 nucleotides read TGTGCCATCAGTGAGATACGGGGACAGAGACGGTTTGCAACTAATGAAAAACTGTTTTTT.

This clonotype was picked up many times. This chain uses TRBV10-3 with TRBJ1-5; 11 bases map to TRBD1. Germline CDR1 is ENHRY and CDR2 is SYGVKD. This CDR3 region has 16 residues. V was pared by 10 bases and J by 0 bases, with 8 bases of the junction left unmatched. The CDR3 DNA reads as TGTGCCACTGGACAGGGGGCTCCCGATAGCAATCAGCCCCAGCATTTT. Protein product: CATGQGAPDSNQPQHF.

Only a few counts were recorded for this clonotype. The chain combines TRBV12-3 or TRBV12-4 with TRBJ2-7; D may be TRBD2 (5 bases). The CDR3 extends over 16 amino acids. The germline V and J ends were trimmed by 1 base and 3 bases, with 16 bases remaining between them. CDR3 protein: CASSLESSGGIYEQYF. The CDR3 DNA reads TGTGCCAGCAGTTTAGAATCCAGCGGAGGCATCTACGAGCAGTACTTC.

This clonotype was recorded many times. The chain couples TRBV6-6 to TRBJ1-5; D gene uncertain. The germline CDR1 and CDR2 sequences are MNHNY and SVGAGI (reference sequence). The V end was cut by 6 bases, the J end by 4 bases, with 10 bases between. The CDR3 contains 13 residues. In DNA, the CDR3 is TGTGCCAGCAGCTTGAACACGAATCAGCCCCAGCATTTT. Protein product: CASSLNTNQPQHF.

On this clonotype itself: Since a much larger clone is just one base distant, this may be a read error. The rearrangement joins TRBV9 to TRBJ2-3; the match to TRBD2 covers 10 bases. The CDR3 consists of 17 residues. The ends lost 0 bases at V and 2 bases at J; junction bases unmatched: 6. Looked up from germline, CDR1 is SGDLS and CDR2 is YYNGEE. CDR3 protein: CASSVGSSGGATDTQYF. The CDR3 nucleotides are TGTGCCAGCAGCGTAGGGTCTAGCGGGGGAGCCACAGATACGCAGTATTTT.